Listed below are T cell receptor beta chains from one sample, sequenced in a study of T cell responses to AZD1222 COVID-19 vaccine. Here immunoSEQ multiplex PCR was the method, and the copy in TCRdb shows in-frame clones only, minus some. The repertoire includes approximately 160,000 clones, 85% to 95% of them detected once, and about 0.9% sits in the top ten. The input for sequencing was peripheral blood, taken on day 0 of AZD1222 vaccination. The receptor set was obtained from an adult in good health. Both conserved end residues are part of each CDR3. A D gene is named only where the DNA matches it firmly. A row's size may be missing; if present it is once, few, many or a size class.

V: TRBV9; D: -; J: TRBJ2-5; size: -; CDR3: CASSAGNQETQYF; DNA: TGTGCCAGCAGCGCTGGAAACCAAGAGACCCAGTACTTC
V: TRBV6-1; D: -; J: TRBJ2-7; size: -; CDR3: CASSEWAGRSSYEQYF; DNA: TGTGCCAGCAGTGAATGGGCAGGTCGCAGCTCCTACGAGCAGTACTTC
V: TRBV4-1; D: -; J: TRBJ2-1; size: once; CDR3: CASSPRWFIGYNEQFF; DNA: TGCGCCAGCAGCCCTAGATGGTTTATCGGCTACAATGAGCAGTTCTTC
V: TRBV3-1/TRBV3-2; D: TRBD2; J: TRBJ2-3; size: once; CDR3: CASSQSGLAGAPGTQYF; DNA: TGTGCCAGCAGCCAATCAGGACTAGCGGGGGCCCCCGGTACGCAGTATTTT
V: TRBV19; D: -; J: TRBJ1-3; size: -; CDR3: CASSISRKTGYLSGNTIYF; DNA: TGTGCCAGTAGTATATCGCGAAAGACAGGCTACCTCTCTGGAAACACCATATATTTT
V: TRBV5-1; D: TRBD1; J: TRBJ1-5; size: once; CDR3: CASSLGGGFRQPQHF; DNA: TGCGCCAGCAGCTTGGGAGGGGGCTTCAGGCAGCCCCAGCATTTT
V: TRBV3-1/TRBV3-2; D: TRBD1; J: TRBJ2-3; size: -; CDR3: CASSQRDRGLYF; DNA: TGTGCCAGCAGCCAACGGGACAGGGGTTTGTATTTT
V: TRBV11-3; D: TRBD1; J: TRBJ1-2; size: -; CDR3: CASSPRQGTNYGYTF; DNA: TGTGCCAGCAGCCCCCGACAGGGAACTAACTATGGCTACACCTTC
V: TRBV12-5; D: -; J: TRBJ2-3; size: -; CDR3: CASGLRETDTQYF; DNA: TGTGCTAGTGGTTTGCGGGAGACAGATACGCAGTATTTT
V: TRBV7-9; D: -; J: TRBJ1-2; size: -; CDR3: CASSLQGAYTF; DNA: TGTGCCAGCAGCTTGCAGGGTGCCTACACCTTC
V: TRBV5-4; D: -; J: TRBJ1-1; size: -; CDR3: CASSFVNTEAFF; DNA: TGTGCCAGCAGCTTTGTGAACACTGAAGCTTTCTTT
V: TRBV19; D: -; J: TRBJ1-4; size: -; CDR3: CASRRDRSTNEKLFF; DNA: TGTGCCAGTAGGCGCGACAGATCAACTAATGAAAAACTGTTTTTT
V: TRBV28; D: -; J: TRBJ2-7; size: -; CDR3: CASRSPLFEQYF; DNA: TGTGCCAGCAGAAGCCCACTGTTCGAGCAGTACTTC
V: TRBV9; D: -; J: TRBJ2-7; size: -; CDR3: CASSVGVGTDTYEQYF; DNA: TGTGCCAGCAGCGTAGGGGTCGGGACGGATACCTACGAGCAGTACTTC
V: TRBV11-2; D: -; J: TRBJ2-5; size: -; CDR3: CASSLGPPSAKGSWETQYF; DNA: TGTGCCAGCAGCTTAGGGCCTCCTAGTGCGAAAGGGTCGTGGGAGACCCAGTACTTC
V: TRBV14; D: -; J: TRBJ1-4; size: -; CDR3: CASSTRTSTNEKLFF; DNA: TGTGCCAGCAGCACAAGGACTTCAACTAATGAAAAACTGTTTTTT
V: TRBV4-1; D: TRBD1; J: TRBJ1-5; size: -; CDR3: CASRPTPRQGNQPQHF; DNA: TGCGCCAGCAGACCAACTCCTCGACAGGGGAATCAGCCCCAGCATTTT
V: TRBV5-1; D: -; J: TRBJ1-2; size: -; CDR3: CASSLGLRVAALPRGYTF; DNA: TGCGCCAGCAGCTTGGGCCTCCGGGTGGCAGCTTTACCGCGGGGCTACACCTTC
V: TRBV7-2; D: -; J: TRBJ2-1; size: -; CDR3: CASSLNLRLPAANEQFF; DNA: TGTGCCAGCAGCTTAAACTTAAGGCTACCCGCGGCCAATGAGCAGTTCTTC
V: TRBV28; D: -; J: TRBJ2-5; size: -; CDR3: CASSHPGFETQYF; DNA: TGTGCCAGCAGTCACCCAGGCTTCGAGACCCAGTACTTC
V: TRBV10-1; D: -; J: TRBJ1-1; size: -; CDR3: CASSEQLIPNGEAFF; DNA: TGCGCCAGCAGTGAGCAGTTAATTCCGAACGGGGAAGCTTTCTTT
V: TRBV4-3; D: -; J: TRBJ1-2; size: -; CDR3: CASSQGVPSDYGYTF; DNA: TGCGCCAGCAGCCAAGGGGTACCCAGTGACTATGGCTACACCTTC